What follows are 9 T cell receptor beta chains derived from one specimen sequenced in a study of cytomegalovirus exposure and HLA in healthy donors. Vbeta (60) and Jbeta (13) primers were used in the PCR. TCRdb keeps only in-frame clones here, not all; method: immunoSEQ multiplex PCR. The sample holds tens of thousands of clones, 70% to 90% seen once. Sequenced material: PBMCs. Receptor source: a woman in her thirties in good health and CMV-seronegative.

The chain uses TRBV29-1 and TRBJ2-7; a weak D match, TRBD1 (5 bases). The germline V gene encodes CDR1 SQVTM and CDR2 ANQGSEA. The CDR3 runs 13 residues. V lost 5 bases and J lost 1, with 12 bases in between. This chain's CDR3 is CSVLQGVSYEQYF. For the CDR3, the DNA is TGCAGCGTTCTTCAAGGGGTATCCTACGAGCAGTACTTC.

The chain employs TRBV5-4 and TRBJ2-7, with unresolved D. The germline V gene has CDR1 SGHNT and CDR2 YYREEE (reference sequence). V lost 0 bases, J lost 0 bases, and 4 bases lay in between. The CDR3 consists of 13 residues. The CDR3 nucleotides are TGTGCCAGCAGCTTGGAGCTCTCCTACGAGCAGTACTTC. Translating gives CASSLELSYEQYF.

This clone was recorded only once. The chain's CDR3 is CASSPGQGRYTEAFF. The DNA of the CDR3 is TGTGCCAGCAGTCCAGGACAGGGTAGGTACACTGAAGCTTTCTTT. The chain links TRBV28 to TRBJ1-1, with 8 bases matching TRBD1. CDR3 length equals 15 residues. Germline trimming cut 5 bases from V and 3 bases from J; bases unmatched to any gene: 8. The V gene's germline CDR1 is MDHEN and CDR2 SYDVKM.

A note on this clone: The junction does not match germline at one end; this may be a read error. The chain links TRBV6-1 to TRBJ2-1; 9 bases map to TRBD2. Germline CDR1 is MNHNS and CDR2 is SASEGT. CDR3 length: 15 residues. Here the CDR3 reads CASSVSGGSNNEQFF. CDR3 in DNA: TGTGCCAGCAGTGTTAGCGGGGGCTCCAACAATGAGCAGTTCTTC.

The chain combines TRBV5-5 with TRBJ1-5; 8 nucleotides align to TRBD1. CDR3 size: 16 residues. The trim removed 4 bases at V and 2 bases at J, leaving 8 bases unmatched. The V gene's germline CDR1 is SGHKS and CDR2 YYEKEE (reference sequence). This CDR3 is CASSTTGQGGNQPQHF. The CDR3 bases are TGTGCCAGCAGCACCACTGGACAGGGCGGCAATCAGCCCCAGCATTTT.

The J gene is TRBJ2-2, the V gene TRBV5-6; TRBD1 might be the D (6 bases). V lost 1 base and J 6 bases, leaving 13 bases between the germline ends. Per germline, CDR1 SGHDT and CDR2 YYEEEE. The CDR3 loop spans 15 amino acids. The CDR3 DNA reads TGTGCCAGCAGCTTGATACAGGGTATCGCCGGGGAGCTGTTTTTT. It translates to CASSLIQGIAGELFF.

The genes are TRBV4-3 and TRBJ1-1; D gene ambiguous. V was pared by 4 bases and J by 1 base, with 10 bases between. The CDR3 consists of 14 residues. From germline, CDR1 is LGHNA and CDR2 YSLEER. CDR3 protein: CASSLYSRNTEAFF. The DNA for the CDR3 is TGCGCCAGCAGCCTATACTCGAGGAACACTGAAGCTTTCTTT.

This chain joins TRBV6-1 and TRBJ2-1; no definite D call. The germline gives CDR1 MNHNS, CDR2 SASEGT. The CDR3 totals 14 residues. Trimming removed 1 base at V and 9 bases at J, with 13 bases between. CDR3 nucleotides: TGTGCCAGCAGTGAAGTTTTCGAGCGTCCTGAGCAGTTCTTC. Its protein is CASSEVFERPEQFF.

CDR3 in amino acids: CASSYSAPRSGQPQHF. The DNA for the CDR3 is TGTGCCAGCAGTTACTCGGCCCCCCGGAGCGGTCAGCCCCAGCATTTT. V gene TRBV6-5 combines with J gene TRBJ1-5; no reliable D call. Trimming pared 0 bases from V and 6 bases from J, leaving 15 bases between. CDR3 length equals 16 residues. CDR1 and CDR2 (germline): MNHEY, SVGAGI.